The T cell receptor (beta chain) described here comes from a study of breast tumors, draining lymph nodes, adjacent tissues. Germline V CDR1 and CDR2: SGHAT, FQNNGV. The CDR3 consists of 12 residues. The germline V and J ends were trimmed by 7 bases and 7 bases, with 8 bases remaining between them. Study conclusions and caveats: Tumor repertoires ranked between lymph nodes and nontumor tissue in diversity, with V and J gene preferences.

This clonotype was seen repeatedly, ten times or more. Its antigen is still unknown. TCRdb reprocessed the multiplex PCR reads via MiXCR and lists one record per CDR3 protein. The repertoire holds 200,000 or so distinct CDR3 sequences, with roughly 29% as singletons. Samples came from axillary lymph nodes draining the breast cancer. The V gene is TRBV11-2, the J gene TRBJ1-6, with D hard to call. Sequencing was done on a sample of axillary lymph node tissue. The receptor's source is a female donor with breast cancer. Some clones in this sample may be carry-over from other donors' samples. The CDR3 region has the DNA TGTGCCAGCACTGGGTGGAATTCACCCCTCCACTTT. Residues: CASTGWNSPLHF. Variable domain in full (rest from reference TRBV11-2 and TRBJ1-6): EAGVAQSPRYKIIEKRQSVAFWCNPISGHATLYWYQQILGQGPKLLIQFQNNGVVDDSQLPKDRFSAERLKGVDSTLKIQPAKLEDSAVYLCASTGWNSPLHFGNGTRLTVT.